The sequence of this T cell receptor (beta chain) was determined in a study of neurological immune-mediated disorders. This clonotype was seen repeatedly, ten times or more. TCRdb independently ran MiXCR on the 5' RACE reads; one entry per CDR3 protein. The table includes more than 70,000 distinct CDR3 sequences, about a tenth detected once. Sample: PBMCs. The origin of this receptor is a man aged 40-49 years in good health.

In nucleotides, the CDR3 is TGTGCCAGCAGCCAAGACCAAGCGAGAGGGATTGATACGCAGTATTTT. It codes for CASSQDQARGIDTQYF. The rearrangement links TRBV3-1 to TRBJ2-3, with a possible D match to TRBD2 (5 bases). V was cut by 0 bases and J by 6 bases, with 16 bases left in between. CDR1 LGHDT and CDR2 YNNKEL come from the germline V gene (reference sequence). The CDR3 length is 16 residues.